The subject of this entry is one T cell receptor beta chain. Antigen: not known. The germline CDR1 and CDR2 sequences are SEHNR and FQNEAQ (reference sequence). V lost 3 bases and J lost 6, with 13 bases in between. The CDR3 is 14 residues long. Clinical symptoms, serum thyroxine and TRAb, thyroid ultrasound and orbital computed tomography were used for the diagnoses. The sample is drawn from a study of T cells in Graves' hyperthyroidism and ophthalmopathy. Study-level information: Once the initial diagnosis was made, peripheral blood was obtained before any treatment. Overall study results and limits: Ophthalmopathy could be told apart from stable hyperthyroidism with a 13 V-J model.

Amplified TCR beta CDR3 regions derived from RNA transcripts. Researchers ran a first-round RT-PCR on the TCR CDR3 using the HTBI primer set. Each CDR3 protein gets one entry after TCRdb re-called the multiplex PCR reads with MiXCR. This sample has roughly 300,000 distinct CDR3 sequences, with around a sixth found just once. The sequencing sample was made of blood. The TCR sequence derives from a woman between 50 and 59 years old with Graves' hyperthyroidism. The V and J genes are TRBV7-9 and TRBJ2-3; possibly TRBD2 for D (5 bases). The CDR3: CASSFWTSGDTQYF. The CDR3 DNA reads as TGTGCCAGCAGCTTCTGGACTTCCGGGGATACGCAGTATTTT.